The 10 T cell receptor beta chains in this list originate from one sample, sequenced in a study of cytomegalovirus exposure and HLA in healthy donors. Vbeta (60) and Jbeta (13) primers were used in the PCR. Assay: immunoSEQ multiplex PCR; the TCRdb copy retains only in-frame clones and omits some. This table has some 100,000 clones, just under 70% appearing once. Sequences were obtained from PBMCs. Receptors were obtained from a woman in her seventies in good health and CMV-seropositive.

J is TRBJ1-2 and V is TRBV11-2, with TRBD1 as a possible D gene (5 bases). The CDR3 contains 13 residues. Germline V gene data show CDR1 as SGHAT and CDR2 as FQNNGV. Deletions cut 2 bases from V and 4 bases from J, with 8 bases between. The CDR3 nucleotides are TGTGCCAGCAGCTTAAAGGGGCCCTATGGCTACACCTTC. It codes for CASSLKGPYGYTF. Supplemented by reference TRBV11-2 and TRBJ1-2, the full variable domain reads EAGVAQSPRYKIIEKRQSVAFWCNPISGHATLYWYQQILGQGPKLLIQFQNNGVVDDSQLPKDRFSAERLKGVDSTLKIQPAKLEDSAVYLCASSLKGPYGYTFGSGTRLTVV.

Here the CDR3 DNA reads TGTGCCAGCAGCCGGTACACCTTC. Its translation is CASSRYTF. This chain joins TRBV5-8 and TRBJ1-2; no firm D call. Germline-derived CDR1 and CDR2 are SGHTS and YDEGEE. Trimming cost V 4 bases and J 11 bases, with 3 bases left between them. CDR3 size: 8 residues.

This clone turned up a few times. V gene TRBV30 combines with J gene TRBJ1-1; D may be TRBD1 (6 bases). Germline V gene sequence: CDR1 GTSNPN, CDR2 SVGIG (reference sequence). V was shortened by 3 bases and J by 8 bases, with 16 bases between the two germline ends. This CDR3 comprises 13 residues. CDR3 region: CAWSPGQTGEAFF. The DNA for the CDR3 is TGTGCCTGGAGCCCTGGACAGACGGGGGAAGCTTTCTTT. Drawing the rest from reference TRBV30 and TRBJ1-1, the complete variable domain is SQTIHQWPATLVQPVGSPLSLECTVEGTSNPNLYWYRQAAGRGLQLLFYSVGIGQISSEVPQNLSASRPQDRQFILSSKKLLLSDSGFYLCAWSPGQTGEAFFGQGTRLTVV.

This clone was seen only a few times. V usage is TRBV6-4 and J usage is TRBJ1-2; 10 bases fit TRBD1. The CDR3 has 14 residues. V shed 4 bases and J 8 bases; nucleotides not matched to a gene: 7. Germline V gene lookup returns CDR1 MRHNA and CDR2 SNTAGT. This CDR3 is CASSAGTGDFGYTF. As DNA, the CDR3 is TGTGCCAGCAGTGCCGGGACAGGGGATTTCGGCTACACCTTC.

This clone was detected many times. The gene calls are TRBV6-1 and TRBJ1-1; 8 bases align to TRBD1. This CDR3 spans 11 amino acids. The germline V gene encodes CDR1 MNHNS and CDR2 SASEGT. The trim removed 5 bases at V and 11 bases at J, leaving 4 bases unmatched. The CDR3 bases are TGTGCCAGCAGTCCCCGGGACAGGGCTTTCTTT. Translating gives CASSPRDRAFF.

The CDR3 sequence: CASSPRGGNTGELFF. As DNA, the CDR3 is TGTGCCAGCAGCCCCCGCGGGGGGAACACCGGGGAGCTGTTTTTT. This chain connects TRBV7-7 to TRBJ2-2; TRBD2 agrees at 7 bases. The length of the CDR3 is 15 residues. The germline CDR1 and CDR2 sequences are SSHAT and FNYEAQ (reference sequence). V gave up 5 bases and J gave up 1 base; unmatched junction bases: 4.

CDR3: CATSRRESNTEAFF. The CDR3 nucleotides read TGTGCCACCTCGCGGAGGGAATCGAACACTGAAGCTTTCTTT. The chain is built from TRBV27 and TRBJ1-1, with D unresolved. Germline-derived CDR1 and CDR2 are MNHEY and SMNVEV (reference sequence). Trimming shortened V by 10 bases and J by 1 base, and 16 bases separated the two germline ends. There are 14 residues in the CDR3.

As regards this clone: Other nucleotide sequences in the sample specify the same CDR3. Here the CDR3 DNA reads TGTGCCTGGAGTCGTGACTCTAATCAGCCCCAGCATTTT. It specifies CAWSRDSNQPQHF. V and J are TRBV30 and TRBJ1-5; D is unclear. The CDR3 consists of 13 residues. V dropped 2 bases and J dropped 4 bases, with 9 bases sitting between them. Germline-derived CDR1 and CDR2 are GTSNPN and SVGIG (reference sequence).

The CDR3 is CASSYSAPYSNQPQHF. As DNA, the CDR3 is TGTGCCAGCAGTTACTCAGCGCCTTATAGCAATCAGCCCCAGCATTTT. V and J are TRBV6-5 and TRBJ1-5; no clear D gene. Trimming pared 0 bases from V and 0 bases from J, leaving 9 bases between. Germline CDR1 MNHEY, CDR2 SVGAGI. The length of the CDR3 is 16 residues.

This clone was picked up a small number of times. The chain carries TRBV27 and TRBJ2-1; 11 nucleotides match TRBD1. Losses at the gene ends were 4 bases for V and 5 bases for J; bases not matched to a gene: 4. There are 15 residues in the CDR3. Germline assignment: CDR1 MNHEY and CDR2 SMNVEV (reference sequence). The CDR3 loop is CASSYGTGGNNEQFF. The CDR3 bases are TGTGCCAGCAGTTACGGGACAGGGGGAAACAATGAGCAGTTCTTC.